Listed below are T cell receptor beta chains from one sample, sequenced in a study of blood T cell repertoires in COVID-19. Here immunoSEQ multiplex PCR was the method, and the copy in TCRdb shows in-frame clones only, minus some. The sample includes 130,000 to 150,000 clones, about four fifths of them seen just once. The sequencing sample was made of PBMCs or T cells enriched from blood (not recorded which). These receptors came from a man aged 50 or older who had recovered from COVID-19. CDR3s include the opening cysteine and the closing phenylalanine or tryptophan.

V gene: TRBV7-6
J gene: TRBJ2-5
CDR3 length: 15
CDR3 protein: CASSLNDRVQETQYF

V gene: TRBV5-6
J gene: TRBJ1-2
CDR3 length: 17
CDR3 protein: CASSLDSGDGFNYGYTF

V gene: TRBV27
J gene: TRBJ1-2
CDR3 length: 12
CDR3 protein: CASRGLDYGYTF

V gene: TRBV5-4
J gene: TRBJ1-2
CDR3 length: 13
CDR3 protein: CASSGDRNYGYTF

V gene: TRBV19
J gene: TRBJ2-1
CDR3 length: 15
CDR3 protein: CASTLGGASYNEQFF

V gene: TRBV19
J gene: TRBJ2-3
CDR3 length: 17
CDR3 protein: CASSIDRRDRGLDTQYF

V gene: TRBV3-1/TRBV3-2
J gene: TRBJ2-2
CDR3 length: 16
CDR3 protein: CASSTLAGANTGELFF

V gene: TRBV28
J gene: TRBJ2-7
CDR3 length: 15
CDR3 protein: CASSSRQAGAYEQYF

V gene: TRBV6-2/TRBV6-3
J gene: TRBJ1-1
CDR3 length: 14
CDR3 protein: CASSHTGAGTEAFF

V gene: TRBV18
J gene: TRBJ1-3
CDR3 length: 16
CDR3 protein: CASSPDGTGLRNTIYF

V gene: TRBV12-3/TRBV12-4
J gene: TRBJ2-5
CDR3 length: 13
CDR3 protein: CASSLQSRETQYF

V gene: TRBV18
J gene: TRBJ1-4
CDR3 length: 15
CDR3 protein: CASSPRQGSDEKLFF

V gene: TRBV18
J gene: TRBJ2-7
CDR3 length: 12
CDR3 protein: CASSPGQNEQYF

V gene: TRBV7-2
J gene: TRBJ2-5
CDR3 length: 14
CDR3 protein: CASSLAGLEETQYF

V gene: TRBV5-1
J gene: TRBJ2-7
CDR3 length: 16
CDR3 protein: CASSLERTRGSYEQYF

V gene: TRBV3-1/TRBV3-2
J gene: TRBJ1-2
CDR3 length: 16
CDR3 protein: CASSQDLVGTGDGYTF

V gene: TRBV28
J gene: TRBJ1-4
CDR3 length: 13
CDR3 protein: CASSLVGDEKLFF

V gene: TRBV28
J gene: TRBJ1-1
CDR3 length: 15
CDR3 protein: CASSSTGVGNTEAFF

V gene: TRBV12-3/TRBV12-4
J gene: TRBJ1-1
CDR3 length: 13
CDR3 protein: CASSLGALGGVFF

V gene: TRBV7-2
J gene: TRBJ1-1
CDR3 length: 14
CDR3 protein: CASSLWGEVTEAFF

V gene: TRBV7-2
J gene: TRBJ1-3
CDR3 length: 16
CDR3 protein: CASSQQPGSSGNTIYF

V gene: TRBV5-4
J gene: TRBJ1-2
CDR3 length: 15
CDR3 protein: CASSTRTGVFYGYTF

V gene: TRBV19
J gene: TRBJ2-7
CDR3 length: 10
CDR3 protein: CASSMSEQYF

V gene: TRBV5-6
J gene: TRBJ2-3
CDR3 length: 12
CDR3 protein: CASTRSPDTQYF

V gene: TRBV3-1/TRBV3-2
J gene: TRBJ1-2
CDR3 length: 15
CDR3 protein: CASSRLVGANYGYTF

V gene: TRBV4-3
J gene: TRBJ2-1
CDR3 length: 15
CDR3 protein: CASSQDLTADNEQFF

V gene: TRBV18
J gene: TRBJ1-1
CDR3 length: 18
CDR3 protein: CASSPPRAQGARDTEAFF

V gene: TRBV24-1
J gene: TRBJ2-2
CDR3 length: 16
CDR3 protein: CATSDSVLAGAGELFF

V gene: TRBV14
J gene: TRBJ2-7
CDR3 length: 14
CDR3 protein: CASSQLGQTYEQYF

V gene: TRBV2
J gene: TRBJ2-7
CDR3 length: 16
CDR3 protein: CASSIGTSLVSGEQYF

V gene: TRBV5-1
J gene: TRBJ1-2
CDR3 length: 14
CDR3 protein: CASSGTQGAEGYTF

V gene: TRBV11-1
J gene: TRBJ2-1
CDR3 length: 14
CDR3 protein: CASSLRVSYNEQFF

V gene: TRBV3-1/TRBV3-2
J gene: TRBJ1-1
CDR3 length: 13
CDR3 protein: CASSSTGPGEAFF